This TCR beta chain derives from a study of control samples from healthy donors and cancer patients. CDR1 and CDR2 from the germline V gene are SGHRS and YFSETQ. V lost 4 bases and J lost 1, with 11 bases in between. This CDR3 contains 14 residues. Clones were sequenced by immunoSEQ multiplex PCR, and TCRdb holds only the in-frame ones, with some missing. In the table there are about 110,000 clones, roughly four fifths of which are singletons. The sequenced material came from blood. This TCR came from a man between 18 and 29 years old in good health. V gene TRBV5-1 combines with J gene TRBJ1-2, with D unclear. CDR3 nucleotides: TGCGCCAGCAGCGATCTAGAGGTTAACTATGGCTACACCTTC. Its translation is CASSDLEVNYGYTF.